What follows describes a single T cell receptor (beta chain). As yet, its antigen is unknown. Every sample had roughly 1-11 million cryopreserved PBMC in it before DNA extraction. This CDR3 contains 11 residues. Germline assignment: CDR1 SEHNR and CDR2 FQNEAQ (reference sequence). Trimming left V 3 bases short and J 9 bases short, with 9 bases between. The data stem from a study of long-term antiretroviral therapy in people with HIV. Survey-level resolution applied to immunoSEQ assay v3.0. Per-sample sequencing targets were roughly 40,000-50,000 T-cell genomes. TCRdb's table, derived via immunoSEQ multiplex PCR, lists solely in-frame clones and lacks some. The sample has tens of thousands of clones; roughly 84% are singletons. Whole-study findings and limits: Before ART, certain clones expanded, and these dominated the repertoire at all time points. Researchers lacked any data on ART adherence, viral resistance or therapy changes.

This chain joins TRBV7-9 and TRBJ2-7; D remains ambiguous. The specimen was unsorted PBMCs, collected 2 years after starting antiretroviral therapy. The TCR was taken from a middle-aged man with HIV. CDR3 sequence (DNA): TGTGCCAGCAGCTTCGACATGTGGCAGTACTTC. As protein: CASSFDMWQYF.